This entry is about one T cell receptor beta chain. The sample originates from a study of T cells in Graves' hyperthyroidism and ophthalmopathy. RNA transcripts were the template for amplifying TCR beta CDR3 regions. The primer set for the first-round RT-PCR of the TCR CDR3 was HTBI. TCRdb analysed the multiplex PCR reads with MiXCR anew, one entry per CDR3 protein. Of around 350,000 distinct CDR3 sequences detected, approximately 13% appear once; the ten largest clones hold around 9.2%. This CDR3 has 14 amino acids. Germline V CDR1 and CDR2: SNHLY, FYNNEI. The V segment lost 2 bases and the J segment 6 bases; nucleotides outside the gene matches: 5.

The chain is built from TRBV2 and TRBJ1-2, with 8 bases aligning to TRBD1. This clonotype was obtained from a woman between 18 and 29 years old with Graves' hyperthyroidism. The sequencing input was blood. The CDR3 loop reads CASSELQGVHGYTF. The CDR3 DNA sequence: TGTGCCAGCAGTGAATTACAGGGGGTTCATGGCTACACCTTC.